The 7 T cell receptor beta chains presented below share a single source sample, sequenced in a study of cytomegalovirus exposure and HLA in healthy donors. The PCR had 60 Vbeta and 13 Jbeta primers. Repertoires were generated with immunoSEQ multiplex PCR, while TCRdb's copy carries only in-frame clones and drops some. The sample lists about 61,000 clones, around 89% seen once, with over 1.2% in the top ten. Material: PBMCs. These receptors all come from a man aged 25-45 years in good health and CMV-seropositive.

The chain combines TRBV28 with TRBJ1-2; D is uncertain. The CDR3 totals 14 residues. The ends were cut back, 1 base at V and 6 bases at J, with 12 bases in the middle. Germline V gene data show CDR1 as MDHEN and CDR2 as SYDVKM. The CDR3 loop reads CASSLLEVSDGYTF. In DNA form, the CDR3 reads TGTGCCAGCAGTTTATTGGAGGTTTCGGATGGCTACACCTTC.

On this clone: At one boundary the junction diverges from the germline segment, which might be a read error. The chain has TRBV7-9 and TRBJ2-1; a weak D match, TRBD1 (6 bases). The CDR3 sequence is 15 residues long. Germline CDR1 and CDR2: SEHNR and FQNEAQ (reference sequence). The CDR3 DNA reads TGTTCCAGCAGCTCTCCGGGACACCTCAACAATGAGCAGTTCTTC. Translating gives CSSSSPGHLNNEQFF.

Concerning this clone itself: Relative to the germline gene, one junction end is altered; a read error may explain this. The chain employs TRBV2 and TRBJ2-1; D ambiguous. Germline-derived CDR1 and CDR2 are SNHLY and FYNNEI. The CDR3 has 10 amino acids. The CDR3 bases are TGTGCCAGCAGTGAAGGGTCAGCGATCTTC. Residues: CASSEGSAIF.

In its sample, this clone was seen once. The chain uses TRBV7-2 and TRBJ2-7; D call uncertain. This CDR3 comprises 15 residues. Trimming stripped 1 base from V and 0 bases from J, with 10 bases between. CDR1 and CDR2 from the germline V gene are SGHTA and FQGNSA. CDR3 sequence reads: CASSLESTSSYEQYF. CDR3 DNA sequence: TGTGCCAGCAGCTTAGAAAGTACATCCTCCTACGAGCAGTACTTC.

This clone came up once. The rearrangement links TRBV5-6 to TRBJ2-7; perhaps TRBD1 as D (5 bases). The ends were cut back, 2 bases at V and 0 bases at J, with 12 bases in the middle. CDR3 length equals 15 residues. Looked up from germline, CDR1 is SGHDT and CDR2 is YYEEEE. CDR3 sequence (DNA): TGTGCCAGCAGCTTAGGGGTAGGGCTCTCCTACGAGCAGTACTTC. It encodes CASSLGVGLSYEQYF. Drawing the rest from reference TRBV5-6 and TRBJ2-7, the complete variable domain is DAGVTQSPTHLIKTRGQQVTLRCSPKSGHDTVSWYQQALGQGPQFIFQYYEEEERQRGNFPDRFSGHQFPNYSSELNVNALLLGDSALYLCASSLGVGLSYEQYFGPGTRLTVT.

The gene calls are TRBV30 and TRBJ1-3, with 10 bases aligning to TRBD1. With 5 bases clipped from V and 8 bases from J, the junction kept 3 bases outside the gene matches. Germline V gives CDR1 GTSNPN, CDR2 SVGIG (reference sequence). This CDR3 is 12 amino acids long. The CDR3 is CAWGQGGHTIYF. CDR3 sequence (DNA): TGTGCCTGGGGACAGGGGGGACACACCATATATTTT.

This rearrangement joins TRBV5-1 to TRBJ2-2; TRBD2 might be the D (6 bases). Trimming removed 6 bases from V and 4 bases from J, with 10 bases in between. The CDR3 sequence is 13 residues long. Germline lookup yields CDR1 SGHRS and CDR2 YFSETQ. CDR3 DNA sequence: TGCGCCAGCACTGGGCGGGGCACCGGGGAGCTGTTTTTT. This gives the protein CASTGRGTGELFF.